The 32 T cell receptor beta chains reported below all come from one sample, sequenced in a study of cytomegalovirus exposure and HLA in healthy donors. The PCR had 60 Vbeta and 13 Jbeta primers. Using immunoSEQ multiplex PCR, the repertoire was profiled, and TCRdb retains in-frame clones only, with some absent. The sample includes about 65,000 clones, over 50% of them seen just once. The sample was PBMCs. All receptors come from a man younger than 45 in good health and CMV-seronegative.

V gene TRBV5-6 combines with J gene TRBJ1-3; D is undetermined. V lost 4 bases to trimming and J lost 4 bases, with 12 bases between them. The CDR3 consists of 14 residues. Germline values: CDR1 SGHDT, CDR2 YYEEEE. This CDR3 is CASSPTFRGNTIYF. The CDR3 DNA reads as TGTGCCAGCAGCCCGACATTCAGAGGAAACACCATATATTTT.

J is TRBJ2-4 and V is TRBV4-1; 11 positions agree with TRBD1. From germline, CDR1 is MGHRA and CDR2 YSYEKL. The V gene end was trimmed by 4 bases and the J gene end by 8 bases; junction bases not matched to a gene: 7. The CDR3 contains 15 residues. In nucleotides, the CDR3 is TGCGCCAGCAGCCCCCGGACAGGGGGCGCTGACATTCAGTACTTC. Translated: CASSPRTGGADIQYF.

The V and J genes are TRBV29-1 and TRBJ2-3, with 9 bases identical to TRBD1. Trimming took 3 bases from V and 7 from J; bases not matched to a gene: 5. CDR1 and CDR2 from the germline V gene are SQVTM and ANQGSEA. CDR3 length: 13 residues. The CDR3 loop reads CSVETGGRNTQYF. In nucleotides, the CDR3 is TGCAGCGTTGAGACAGGGGGAAGGAATACGCAGTATTTT.

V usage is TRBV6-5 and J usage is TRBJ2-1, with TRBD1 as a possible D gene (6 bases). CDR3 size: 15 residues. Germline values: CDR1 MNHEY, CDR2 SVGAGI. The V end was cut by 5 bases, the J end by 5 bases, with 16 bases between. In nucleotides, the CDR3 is TGTGCCAGCAGTATAATAGGGCAGGGGAACAATGAGCAGTTCTTC. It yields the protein CASSIIGQGNNEQFF.

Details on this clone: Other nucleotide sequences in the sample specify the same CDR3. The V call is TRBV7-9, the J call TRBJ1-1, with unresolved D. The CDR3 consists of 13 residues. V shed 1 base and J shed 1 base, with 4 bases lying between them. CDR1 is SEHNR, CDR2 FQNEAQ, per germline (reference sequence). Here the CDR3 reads CASSLGQNTEAFF. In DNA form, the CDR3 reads TGTGCCAGCAGCTTAGGGCAGAACACTGAAGCTTTCTTT.

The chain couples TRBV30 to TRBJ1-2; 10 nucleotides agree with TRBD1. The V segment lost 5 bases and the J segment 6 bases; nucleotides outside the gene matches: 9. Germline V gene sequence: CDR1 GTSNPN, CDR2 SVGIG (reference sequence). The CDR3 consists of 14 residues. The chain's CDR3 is CAWDTGTGAHGYTF. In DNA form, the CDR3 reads TGTGCCTGGGATACCGGGACAGGGGCTCATGGCTACACCTTC.

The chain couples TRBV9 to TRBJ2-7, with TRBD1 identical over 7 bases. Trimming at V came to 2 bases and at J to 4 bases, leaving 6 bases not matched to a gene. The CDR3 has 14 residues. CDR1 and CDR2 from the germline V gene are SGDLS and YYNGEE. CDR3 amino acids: CASSVETGSYEQYF. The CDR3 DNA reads TGTGCCAGCAGCGTCGAGACAGGGTCTTACGAGCAGTACTTC.

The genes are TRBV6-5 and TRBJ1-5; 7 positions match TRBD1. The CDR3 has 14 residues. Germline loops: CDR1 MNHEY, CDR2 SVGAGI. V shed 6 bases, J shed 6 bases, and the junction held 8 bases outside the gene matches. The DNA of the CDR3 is TGTGCCAGCAGATCAGGGGGTTCGAGTCAGCCCCAGCATTTT. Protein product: CASRSGGSSQPQHF.

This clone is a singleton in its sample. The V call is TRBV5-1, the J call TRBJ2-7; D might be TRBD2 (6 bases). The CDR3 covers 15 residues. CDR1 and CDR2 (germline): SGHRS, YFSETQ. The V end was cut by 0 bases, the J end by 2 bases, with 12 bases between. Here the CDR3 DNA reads TGCGCCAGCAGCTTGGCCGGGGGAGGTCCCTACGAGCAGTACTTC. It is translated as CASSLAGGGPYEQYF.

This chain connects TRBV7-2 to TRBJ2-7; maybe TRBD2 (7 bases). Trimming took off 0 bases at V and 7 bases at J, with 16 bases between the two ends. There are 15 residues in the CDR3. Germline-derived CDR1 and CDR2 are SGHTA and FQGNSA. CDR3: CASSLAWLGGREQYF. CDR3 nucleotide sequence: TGTGCCAGCAGCTTAGCGTGGTTGGGGGGGCGGGAGCAGTACTTC.

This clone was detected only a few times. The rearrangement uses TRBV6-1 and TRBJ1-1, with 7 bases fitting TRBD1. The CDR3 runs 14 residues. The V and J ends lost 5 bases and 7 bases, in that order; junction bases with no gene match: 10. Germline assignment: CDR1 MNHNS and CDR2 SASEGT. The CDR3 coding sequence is TGTGCCAGCAGTAGCTCACAGGGGCGGGTTGAAGCTTTCTTT. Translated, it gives CASSSSQGRVEAFF.

The CDR3 nucleotides are TGTGCCATCAGTGAACTCCAAACCGGGGAGCTGTTTTTT. It is translated as CAISELQTGELFF. This chain joins TRBV10-3 and TRBJ2-2; D remains ambiguous. Germline loops: CDR1 ENHRY, CDR2 SYGVKD. The CDR3 runs 13 residues. Trimming stripped 3 bases from V and 5 bases from J, with 7 bases between.

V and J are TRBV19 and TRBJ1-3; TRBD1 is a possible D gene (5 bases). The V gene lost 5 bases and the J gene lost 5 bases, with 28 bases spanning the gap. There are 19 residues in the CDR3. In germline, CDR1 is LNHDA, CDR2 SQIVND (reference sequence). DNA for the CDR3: TGTGCCAGTAGTCTGGGAGGGACCGACCGGAGGAGTTCGCGAAACACCATATATTTT. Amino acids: CASSLGGTDRRSSRNTIYF. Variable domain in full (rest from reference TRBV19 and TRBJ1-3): DGGITQSPKYLFRKEGQNVTLSCEQNLNHDAMYWYRQDPGQGLRLIYYSQIVNDFQKGDIAEGYSVSREKKESFPLTVTSAQKNPTAFYLCASSLGGTDRRSSRNTIYFGEGSWLTVV.

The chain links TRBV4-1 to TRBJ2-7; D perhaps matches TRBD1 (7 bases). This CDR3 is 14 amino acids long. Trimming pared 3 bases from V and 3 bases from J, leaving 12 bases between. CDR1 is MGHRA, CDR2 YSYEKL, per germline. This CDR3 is CASSHAGTDYEQYF. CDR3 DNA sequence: TGCGCCAGCAGCCACGCGGGGACAGACTACGAGCAGTACTTC.

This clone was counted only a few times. The CDR3 DNA follows: TGTGCCAGCAGCTTAGAGGCTGGCGGGGGGATAGATACGCAGTATTTT. This encodes CASSLEAGGGIDTQYF. V and J are TRBV7-2 and TRBJ2-3, with TRBD2 matching over 8 bases. V dropped 1 base and J dropped 5; count of bases not matched to a gene: 8. CDR1 is SGHTA and CDR2 is FQGNSA in the germline V gene. The CDR3 covers 16 residues.

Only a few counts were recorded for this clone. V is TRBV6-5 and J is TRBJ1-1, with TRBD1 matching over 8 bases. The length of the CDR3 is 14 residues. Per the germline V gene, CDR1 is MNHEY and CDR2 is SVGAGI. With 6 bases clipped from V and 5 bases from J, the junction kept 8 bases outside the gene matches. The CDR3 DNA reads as TGTGCCAGCAGACCCGGGACAGGAGGGACTGAAGCTTTCTTT. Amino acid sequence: CASRPGTGGTEAFF.

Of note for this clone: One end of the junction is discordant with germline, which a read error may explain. In DNA, the CDR3 is TGTGCCAGCAGGGAATGGCGGGGTGACTACGAGCAGTACTTC. Its translation: CASREWRGDYEQYF. The genes are TRBV25-1 and TRBJ2-7, with D perhaps TRBD2 (6 bases). Germline values: CDR1 MGHDK, CDR2 SYGVNS. This CDR3 spans 14 amino acids.

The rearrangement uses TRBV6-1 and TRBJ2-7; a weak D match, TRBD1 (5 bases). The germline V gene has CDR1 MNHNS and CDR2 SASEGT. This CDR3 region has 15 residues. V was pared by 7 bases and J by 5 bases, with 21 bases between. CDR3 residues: CASIRVSQGRDEQYF. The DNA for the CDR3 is TGTGCCAGCATTCGGGTCTCCCAGGGTAGAGACGAGCAGTACTTC.

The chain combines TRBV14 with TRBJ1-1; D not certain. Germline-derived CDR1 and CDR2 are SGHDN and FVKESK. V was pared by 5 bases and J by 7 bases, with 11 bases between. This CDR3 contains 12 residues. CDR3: CASSSRGLEAFF. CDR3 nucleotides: TGTGCCAGCAGCTCTCGGGGTCTTGAAGCTTTCTTT.

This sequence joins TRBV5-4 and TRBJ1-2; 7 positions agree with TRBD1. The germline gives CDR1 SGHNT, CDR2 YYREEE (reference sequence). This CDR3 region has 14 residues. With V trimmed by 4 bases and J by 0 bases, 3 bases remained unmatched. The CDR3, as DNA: TGTGCCAGCAGCCCGGGACAGACTAACTATGGCTACACCTTC. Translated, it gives CASSPGQTNYGYTF. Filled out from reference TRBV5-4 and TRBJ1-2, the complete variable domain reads ETGVTQSPTHLIKTRGQQVTLRCSSQSGHNTVSWYQQALGQGPQFIFQYYREEENGRGNFPPRFSGLQFPNYSSELNVNALELDDSALYLCASSPGQTNYGYTFGSGTRLTVV.

The CDR3 DNA is TGTGCCAGCAGCTTAGAGGGGACATCCTACGAGCAGTACTTC. It codes for CASSLEGTSYEQYF. The V and J genes are TRBV11-3 and TRBJ2-7, with D perhaps matching TRBD1 (6 bases). Germline CDR1 reads SGHNT; CDR2 reads YENEEA. V was trimmed by 0 bases and J by 1 base, leaving 7 bases between them. The CDR3 is 14 residues long. The full variable domain, completed using reference TRBV11-3 and TRBJ2-7, is EAGVVQSPRYKIIEKKQPVAFWCNPISGHNTLYWYLQNLGQGPELLIRYENEEAVDDSQLPKDRFSAERLKGVDSTLKIQPAELGDSAVYLCASSLEGTSYEQYFGPGTRLTVT.

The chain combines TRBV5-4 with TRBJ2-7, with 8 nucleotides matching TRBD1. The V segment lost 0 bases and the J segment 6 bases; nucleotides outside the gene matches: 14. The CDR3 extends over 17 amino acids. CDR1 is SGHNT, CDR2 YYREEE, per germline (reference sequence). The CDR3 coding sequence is TGTGCCAGCAGCTTGGTGCGGACAGGGACCTTATTTCCCGAGCAGTACTTC. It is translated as CASSLVRTGTLFPEQYF.

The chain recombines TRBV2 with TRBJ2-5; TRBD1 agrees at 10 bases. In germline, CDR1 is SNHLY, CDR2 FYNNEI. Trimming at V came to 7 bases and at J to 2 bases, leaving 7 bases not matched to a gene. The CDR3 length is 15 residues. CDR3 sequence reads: CASILRDRGQETQYF. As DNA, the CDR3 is TGTGCCAGCATTCTCCGGGACAGGGGACAAGAGACCCAGTACTTC.

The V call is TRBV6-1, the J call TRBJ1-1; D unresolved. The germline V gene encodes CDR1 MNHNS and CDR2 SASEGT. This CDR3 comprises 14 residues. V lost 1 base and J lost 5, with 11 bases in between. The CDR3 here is CASSEEDRGTEAFF. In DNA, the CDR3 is TGTGCCAGCAGTGAAGAGGACCGAGGGACTGAAGCTTTCTTT.

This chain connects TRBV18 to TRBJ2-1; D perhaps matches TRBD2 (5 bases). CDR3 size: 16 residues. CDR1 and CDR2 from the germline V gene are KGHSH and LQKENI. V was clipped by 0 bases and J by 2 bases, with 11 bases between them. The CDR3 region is CASSPPVEEAYNEQFF. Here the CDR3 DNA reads TGTGCCAGCTCACCACCGGTCGAGGAGGCCTACAATGAGCAGTTCTTC.

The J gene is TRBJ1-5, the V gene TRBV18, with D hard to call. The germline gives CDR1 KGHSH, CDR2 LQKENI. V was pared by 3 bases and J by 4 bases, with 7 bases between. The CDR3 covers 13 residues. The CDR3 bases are TGTGCCAGCTCACCTGGGAGGAATCAGCCCCAGCATTTT. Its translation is CASSPGRNQPQHF.

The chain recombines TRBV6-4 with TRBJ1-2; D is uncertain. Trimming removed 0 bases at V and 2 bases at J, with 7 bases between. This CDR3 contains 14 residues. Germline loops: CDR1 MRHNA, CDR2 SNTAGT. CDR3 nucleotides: TGTGCCAGCAGTGACTCCCACAGAAACTATGGCTACACCTTC. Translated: CASSDSHRNYGYTF.

CDR3 amino acids: CASSETGTSDLDTQYF. The CDR3 DNA is TGTGCCAGCAGCGAGACCGGGACTAGCGATTTGGATACGCAGTATTTT. The chain couples TRBV7-6 to TRBJ2-3, with TRBD2 matching over 10 bases. The length of the CDR3 is 16 residues. V lost 5 bases to trimming and J lost 6 bases; unmatched junction nucleotides: 11. Germline V CDR1 and CDR2: SGHVS, FNYEAQ. Drawing the rest from reference TRBV7-6 and TRBJ2-3, the complete variable domain is GAGVSQSPRYKVTKRGQDVALRCDPISGHVSLYWYRQALGQGPEFLTYFNYEAQQDKSGLPNDRFSAERPEGSISTLTIQRTEQRDSAMYRCASSETGTSDLDTQYFGPGTRLTVL.

The DNA for the CDR3 is TGCGCCAGCAGATCCCGTTGGGCCACCGGGGAGCTGTTTTTT. Translated: CASRSRWATGELFF. This rearrangement joins TRBV5-1 to TRBJ2-2; D call uncertain. The CDR3 contains 14 residues. Germline values: CDR1 SGHRS, CDR2 YFSETQ. Trimming removed 5 bases at V and 4 bases at J, with 12 bases between.

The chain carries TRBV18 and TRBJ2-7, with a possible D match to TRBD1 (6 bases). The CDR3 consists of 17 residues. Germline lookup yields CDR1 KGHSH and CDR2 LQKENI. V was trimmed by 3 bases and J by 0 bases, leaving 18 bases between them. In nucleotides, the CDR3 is TGTGCCAGCTCACCCGGACCTGGACAGTCGAGCTCCTACGAGCAGTACTTC. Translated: CASSPGPGQSSSYEQYF.

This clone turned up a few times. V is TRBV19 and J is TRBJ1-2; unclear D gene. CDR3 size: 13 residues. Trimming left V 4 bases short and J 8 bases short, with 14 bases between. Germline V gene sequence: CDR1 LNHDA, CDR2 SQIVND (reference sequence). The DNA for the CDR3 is TGTGCCAGTAGTAAGACGGGTGGTTGGGGCTACACCTTC. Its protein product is CASSKTGGWGYTF.

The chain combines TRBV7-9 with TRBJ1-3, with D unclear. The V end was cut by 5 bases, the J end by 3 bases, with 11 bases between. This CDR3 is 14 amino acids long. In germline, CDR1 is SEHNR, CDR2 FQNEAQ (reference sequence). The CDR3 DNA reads TGTGCCAGCAGCCCCAACGCGGGTGGAAACACCATATATTTT. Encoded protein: CASSPNAGGNTIYF.